Below, one TCR beta chain is given with its context. It has no known antigen specificity. Base qualities are not provided; no much larger clone lies one nucleotide away. This record comes from a study of blood T cell repertoires in COVID-19 (dated by TCRdb to between 2020 and 2021). Regarding the research as a whole: Collaborator samples came from the United States, Italy and Spain and covered acute and convalescent phases of COVID-19. The prospective study material was composed of cDNA or gDNA derived from T cells, B-cell-depleted T cells, or PBMCs. Subjects who had been exposed to COVID-19, were actively infected with it, or had recovered from it provided the deeply sampled blood TCRbeta repertoires that made up the dataset. The repertoires were made available in a free public database intended to serve as a resource for research on the immune response to SARS-CoV-2. The samples were drawn from two sources: the first 160 participants of the ongoing ImmuneRACE study, and 1,254 subjects contributed by 6 global collaborators. A de-identified subject ID, COVID-19 status, age in years and sex were almost always included in the sample metadata. Where HLA class I and class II types were available, the types were taken from metadata supplied by the sample provider, not from assay-based typing. General study outcomes and caveats: Clinical and demographic metadata were provided uncurated, with the amount varying by source and participant.

TCRbeta CDR3 regions were amplified from genomic DNA using the immunoSEQ Assay, a bias-controlled multiplex PCR. Processing in the source paper ran as follows. Nucleated cell counts per sample were estimated from amplification of reference gene primers within the assay. Sequence reads were collapsed and filtered to measure the absolute abundance of every unique TCRbeta CDR3 rearrangement. For each sample, productive Simpson clonality was calculated by taking the square root of Simpson's diversity index across productive rearrangements. The source is immuneACCESS, and TCRdb retained only in-frame sequences with V and J called. Part of the clones is not carried over; for the studies checked, unresolved V genes explain less than half of this, and the remainder is unexplained. That table is the source of V, J and clone size, and D and trimming were worked out from the DNA. In this sample the table shows fewer than 150,000 clones, about 87% of which occur a single time. The ten largest clones add up to approximately 3.6% of the sample.

The junction carries 12 bases between V and J, which are trimmed by 4 bases and 7 bases respectively. There are 13 amino acids in the CDR3, from cysteine to phenylalanine inclusive. Of the read, only the CDR3 DNA is kept; its 39 bases are in frame from base 1. From the germline V gene, CDR1 is SGDLS and CDR2 is YYNGEE. Collaborating institutions collected whole blood in K2EDTA tubes following their own protocols. Collaborator samples were shipped for TCRbeta analysis as frozen whole blood, isolated PBMCs, or DNA extracted from either sample type. The sequence joins TRBV9 to TRBJ2-1; the D gene cannot be named for sure. The sequencing input was peripheral blood. This clonotype was sampled from a woman aged 60-75 years with acute or convalescent COVID-19. The DNA is TGTGCCAGCAGCAGCCTTGGTTCTAATGAGCAGTTCTTC. Its translation reads: CASSSLGSNEQFF.